Shown below are 19 T cell receptor beta chains from a single sample sequenced in a study of cytotoxic CD8 clonotypes in ibrutinib-treated CLL. Using immunoSEQ multiplex PCR, the repertoire was profiled, and TCRdb retains in-frame clones only, with some absent. The table lists over 65,000 clones, more than 60% of them singletons. The sample here was PBMCs, taken after 12 months of ibrutinib treatment. The receptors shown here come from a human donor with chronic lymphocytic leukemia.

V gene TRBV4-3 combines with J gene TRBJ2-2; possible D gene TRBD1, 5 bases. The V end lost 5 bases, the J end lost 5 bases, and 12 bases lay between the germline ends. The CDR3 has 14 residues. Germline values: CDR1 LGHNA, CDR2 YSLEER. As DNA, the CDR3 is TGCGCCAGCAGCTTAGGACATACTACCGGGGAGCTGTTTTTT. It yields the protein CASSLGHTTGELFF.

This clone was observed a single time. This sequence joins TRBV18 and TRBJ1-5; TRBD1 is a possible D gene (5 bases). Germline CDR1 KGHSH, CDR2 LQKENI. The CDR3 extends over 14 amino acids. V lost 3 bases, J lost 4 bases, and 10 bases lay in between. The CDR3 nucleotides are TGTGCCAGCTCACCGGGGACCCAGAATCAGCCCCAGCATTTT. Translated: CASSPGTQNQPQHF.

This chain links TRBV7-2 with TRBJ1-1, with 7 positions matching TRBD1. CDR3 size: 17 residues. Trimming cost V 4 bases and J 2 bases; bases outside gene matches: 13. Germline values: CDR1 SGHTA, CDR2 FQGNSA. The CDR3 nucleotides read TGTGCCAGCAGCTCCCGTTTGACAGGGCACATAAACACTGAAGCTTTCTTT. Its translation: CASSSRLTGHINTEAFF.

The chain joins TRBV9 to TRBJ2-3, with 10 bases lining up with TRBD2. CDR1 SGDLS and CDR2 YYNGEE come from the germline V gene. V shed 0 bases, J shed 0 bases, and the junction held 7 bases outside the gene matches. The length of the CDR3 is 18 residues. The CDR3 loop is CASSVELAGSSSTDTQYF. The CDR3, as DNA: TGTGCCAGCAGCGTAGAACTAGCGGGGTCTTCTAGCACAGATACGCAGTATTTT.

The CDR3 reads CSAIGGYEQYF. The CDR3 region has the DNA TGCAGTGCTATAGGGGGCTACGAGCAGTACTTC. The chain uses TRBV20-1 and TRBJ2-7; D is perhaps TRBD1 (6 bases). The ends were cut back, 4 bases at V and 3 bases at J, with 7 bases in the middle. The length of the CDR3 is 11 residues. Looked up from germline, CDR1 is DFQATT and CDR2 is SNEGSKA (reference sequence).

The chain has TRBV27 and TRBJ1-4; D gene unclear. The CDR3 consists of 13 residues. The V gene lost 3 bases and the J gene lost 4 bases, with 6 bases spanning the gap. Germline CDR1 is MNHEY and CDR2 is SMNVEV (reference sequence). The CDR3 reads CASSLRRNEKLFF. As DNA, the CDR3 is TGTGCCAGCAGTTTGAGACGTAATGAAAAACTGTTTTTT.

The V call is TRBV19, the J call TRBJ2-3; perhaps D is TRBD1 or TRBD2 (5 bases each). This CDR3 has 15 amino acids. Germline CDR1 LNHDA, CDR2 SQIVND (reference sequence). The V end was cut by 3 bases, the J end by 4 bases, with 14 bases between. This CDR3 is CASSMGTTKPDTQYF. DNA for the CDR3: TGTGCCAGTAGTATGGGGACGACTAAGCCAGATACGCAGTATTTT.

This chain connects TRBV10-3 to TRBJ1-2; a possible D gene is TRBD1 (5 bases). The V end was cut by 3 bases, the J end by 6 bases, with 17 bases between. Germline V gives CDR1 ENHRY, CDR2 SYGVKD. There are 15 residues in the CDR3. The CDR3 is CAISEVRGSVDGYTF. In DNA form, the CDR3 reads TGTGCCATCAGTGAAGTGCGGGGGTCGGTTGATGGCTACACCTTC.

V and J are TRBV21-1 and TRBJ1-5; no check of the table's D call, TRBD1, against the DNA was made. TRBV21-1 is a documented pseudogene. The CDR3 runs to 19 residues. The CDR3 coding sequence is TGTGCCAGCAGCAAGAGCTCTCGTATAGGGGCGCATGGCAATCAGCCCCAGCATTTT. Translation: CASSKSSRIGAHGNQPQHF.

The chain combines TRBV11-2 with TRBJ1-4; the match to TRBD1 covers 7 bases. J lost 6 bases, V lost 1 base, and 2 bases had no gene match. This CDR3 is 14 amino acids long. Germline-derived CDR1 and CDR2 are SGHAT and FQNNGV. Written as DNA, the CDR3 is TGTGCCAGCAGCTTAGGACAGGGTTATGAAAAACTGTTTTTT. This translates into CASSLGQGYEKLFF.

V and J are TRBV5-6 and TRBJ2-3; possibly TRBD1 for D (6 bases). Germline V gene lookup returns CDR1 SGHDT and CDR2 YYEEEE. The CDR3 is 13 amino acids. V was trimmed by 2 bases and J by 4 bases, leaving 8 bases between them. The CDR3 here is CASSFNRADTQYF. The CDR3 bases are TGTGCCAGCAGCTTCAACAGGGCAGATACGCAGTATTTT. The variable domain in full, with the rest retrieved from reference TRBV5-6 and TRBJ2-3, is DAGVTQSPTHLIKTRGQQVTLRCSPKSGHDTVSWYQQALGQGPQFIFQYYEEEERQRGNFPDRFSGHQFPNYSSELNVNALLLGDSALYLCASSFNRADTQYFGPGTRLTVL.

This chain connects TRBV6-6 to TRBJ2-1; possible D gene TRBD1, 5 bases. Trimming shortened V by 9 bases and J by 0 bases, and 9 bases separated the two germline ends. The germline CDR1 and CDR2 sequences are MNHNY and SVGAGI (reference sequence). This CDR3 region has 13 residues. The CDR3 nucleotides read TGTGCCAGTGGCAGGGCCTCCTACAATGAGCAGTTCTTC. Translated, it gives CASGRASYNEQFF.

The V call is TRBV19, the J call TRBJ2-1; D gene ambiguous. V lost 6 bases and J 9 bases, leaving 15 bases between the germline ends. Germline V gene lookup returns CDR1 LNHDA and CDR2 SQIVND (reference sequence). The CDR3 has 13 amino acids. The CDR3 spells CASSARARVEQFF. The CDR3 coding sequence is TGTGCCAGTAGCGCCCGGGCTCGGGTTGAGCAGTTCTTC.

V and J are TRBV15 and TRBJ2-5; 7 bases map to TRBD1. CDR1 is LNHNV and CDR2 is YYDKDF in the germline V gene (reference sequence). The V segment lost 3 bases and the J segment 5 bases; nucleotides outside the gene matches: 6. The length of the CDR3 is 14 residues. The CDR3 DNA reads TGTGCCACCAGCAGGTTAGACAGGGAGGAGACCCAGTACTTC. It is translated as CATSRLDREETQYF. The full variable domain, in which reference TRBV15 and TRBJ2-5 provide the parts outside the CDR3, is DAMVIQNPRYQVTQFGKPVTLSCSQTLNHNVMYWYQQKSSQAPKLLFHYYDKDFNNEADTPDNFQSRRPNTSFCFLDIRSPGLGDTAMYLCATSRLDREETQYFGPGTRLLVL.

This clone was seen just once. The rearrangement uses TRBV5-1 and TRBJ2-5; D gene unclear. Between the trimmed V and J ends, which lost 3 bases and 0 bases, there was a span of 6 bases. The germline V gene encodes CDR1 SGHRS and CDR2 YFSETQ. The CDR3 totals 13 residues. The CDR3 bases are TGCGCCAGCAGCTACACAGACCAAGAGACCCAGTACTTC. Its translation is CASSYTDQETQYF.

This chain uses TRBV6-5 with TRBJ2-1; possible D gene TRBD2, 6 bases. The V and J ends lost 6 bases and 8 bases respectively, with 17 bases between them. This CDR3 comprises 14 residues. Per germline, CDR1 MNHEY and CDR2 SVGAGI. DNA for the CDR3: TGTGCCAGCAGAAACCGGGCCGGAGGGGATGAGCAGTTCTTC. As protein: CASRNRAGGDEQFF.

The J gene is TRBJ2-1, the V gene TRBV27; 7 nucleotides agree with TRBD2. CDR1 and CDR2 (germline): MNHEY, SMNVEV (reference sequence). The ends lost 4 bases at V and 0 bases at J; junction bases unmatched: 3. The CDR3 runs 15 residues. CDR3 coding DNA: TGTGCCAGCAGTTCCGGGGGGAGCTCCTACAATGAGCAGTTCTTC. Its protein product is CASSSGGSSYNEQFF.

This rearrangement joins TRBV7-9 to TRBJ1-5; D gene unclear. Trimming pared 5 bases from V and 4 bases from J, leaving 12 bases between. CDR3 length equals 14 residues. CDR1 SEHNR and CDR2 FQNEAQ come from the germline V gene (reference sequence). CDR3 coding DNA: TGTGCCAGCAGCGATTGGGGAGGGAATCAGCCCCAGCATTTT. Residues: CASSDWGGNQPQHF.

A single count supports this clone. J is TRBJ1-2 and V is TRBV28, with a tentative D call TRBD1 (6 bases). The CDR3 is made up of 15 amino acids. V was clipped by 4 bases and J by 2 bases, with 14 bases between them. CDR1 is MDHEN and CDR2 is SYDVKM in the germline V gene. The CDR3 is CASSSPRGTNYGYTF. As DNA, the CDR3 is TGTGCCAGCAGTTCCCCGAGGGGGACCAACTATGGCTACACCTTC.